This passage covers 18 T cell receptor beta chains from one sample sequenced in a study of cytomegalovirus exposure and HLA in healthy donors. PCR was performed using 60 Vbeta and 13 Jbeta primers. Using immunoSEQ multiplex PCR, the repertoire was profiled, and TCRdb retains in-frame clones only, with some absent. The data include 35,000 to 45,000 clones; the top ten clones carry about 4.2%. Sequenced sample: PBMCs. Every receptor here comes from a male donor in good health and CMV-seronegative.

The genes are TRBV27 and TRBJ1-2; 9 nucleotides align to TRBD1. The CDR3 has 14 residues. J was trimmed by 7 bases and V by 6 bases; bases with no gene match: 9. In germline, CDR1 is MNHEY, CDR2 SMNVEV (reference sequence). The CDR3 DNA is TGTGCCAGCAGGCCAACAGGGGGCGCGGTTGGCTACACCTTC. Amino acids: CASRPTGGAVGYTF.

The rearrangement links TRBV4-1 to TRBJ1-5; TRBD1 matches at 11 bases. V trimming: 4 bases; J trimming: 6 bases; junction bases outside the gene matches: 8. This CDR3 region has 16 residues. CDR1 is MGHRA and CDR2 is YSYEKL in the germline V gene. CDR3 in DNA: TGCGCCAGCAGCCCCCGGGACAGGGGGGAAGGTCAGCCCCAGCATTTT. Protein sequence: CASSPRDRGEGQPQHF.

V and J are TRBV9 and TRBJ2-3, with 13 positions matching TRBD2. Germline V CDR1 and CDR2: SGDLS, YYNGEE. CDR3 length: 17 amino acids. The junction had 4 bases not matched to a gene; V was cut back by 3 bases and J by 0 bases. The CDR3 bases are TGTGCCAGCAGCGGACTAGCGGGGGGCGGGAGCACAGATACGCAGTATTTT. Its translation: CASSGLAGGGSTDTQYF.

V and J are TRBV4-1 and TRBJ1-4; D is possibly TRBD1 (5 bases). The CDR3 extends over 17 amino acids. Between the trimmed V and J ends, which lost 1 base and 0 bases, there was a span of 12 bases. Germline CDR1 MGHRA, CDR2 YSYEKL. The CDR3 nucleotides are TGCGCCAGCAGCCAAGTTCAGGGCTTTACAACTAATGAAAAACTGTTTTTT. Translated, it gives CASSQVQGFTTNEKLFF.

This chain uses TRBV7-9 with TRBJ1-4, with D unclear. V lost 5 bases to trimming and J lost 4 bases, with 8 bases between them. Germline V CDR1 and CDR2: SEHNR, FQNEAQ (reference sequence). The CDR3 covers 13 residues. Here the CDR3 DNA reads TGTGCCAGCAGCCCCACTATTAATGAAAAACTGTTTTTT. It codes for CASSPTINEKLFF.

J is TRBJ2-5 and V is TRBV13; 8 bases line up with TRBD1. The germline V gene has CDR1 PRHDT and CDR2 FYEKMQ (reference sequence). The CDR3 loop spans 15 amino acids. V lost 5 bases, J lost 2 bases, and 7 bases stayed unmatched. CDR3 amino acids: CASSDRQGLQETQYF. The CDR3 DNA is TGTGCCAGCAGCGATAGACAGGGGCTTCAAGAGACCCAGTACTTC.

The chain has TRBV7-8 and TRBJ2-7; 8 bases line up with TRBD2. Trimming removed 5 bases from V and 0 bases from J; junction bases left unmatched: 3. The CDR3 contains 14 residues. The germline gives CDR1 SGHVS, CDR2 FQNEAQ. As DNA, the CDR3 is TGTGCCAGCAGCCCCCGGGGGGGCTCCTACGAGCAGTACTTC. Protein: CASSPRGGSYEQYF. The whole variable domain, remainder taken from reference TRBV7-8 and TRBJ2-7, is GAGVSQSPRYKVAKRGQDVALRCDPISGHVSLFWYQQALGQGPEFLTYFQNEAQLDKSGLPSDRFFAERPEGSVSTLKIQRTQQEDSAVYLCASSPRGGSYEQYFGPGTRLTVT.

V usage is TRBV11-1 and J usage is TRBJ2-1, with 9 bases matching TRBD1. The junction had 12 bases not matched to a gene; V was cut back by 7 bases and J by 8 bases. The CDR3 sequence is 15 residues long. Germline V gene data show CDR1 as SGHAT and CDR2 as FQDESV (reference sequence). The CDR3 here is CASTIGGTGRYEQFF. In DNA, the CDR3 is TGTGCCAGCACCATCGGGGGGACAGGGAGGTATGAGCAGTTCTTC.

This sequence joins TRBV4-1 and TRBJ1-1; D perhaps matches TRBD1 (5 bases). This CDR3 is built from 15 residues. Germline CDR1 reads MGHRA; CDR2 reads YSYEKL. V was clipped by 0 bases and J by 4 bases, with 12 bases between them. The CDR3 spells CASSQEGGSGTEAFF. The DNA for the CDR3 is TGCGCCAGCAGCCAAGAGGGGGGTTCGGGCACTGAAGCTTTCTTT.

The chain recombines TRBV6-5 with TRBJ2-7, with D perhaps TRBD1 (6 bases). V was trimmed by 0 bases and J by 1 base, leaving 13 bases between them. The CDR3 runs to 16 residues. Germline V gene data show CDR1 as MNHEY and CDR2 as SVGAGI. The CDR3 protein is CASSYSPGQGSYEQYF. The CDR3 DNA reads TGTGCCAGCAGTTACTCCCCGGGACAAGGGTCCTACGAGCAGTACTTC.

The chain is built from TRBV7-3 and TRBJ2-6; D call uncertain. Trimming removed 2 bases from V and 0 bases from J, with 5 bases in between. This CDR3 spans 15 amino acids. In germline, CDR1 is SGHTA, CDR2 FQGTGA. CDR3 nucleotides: TGTGCCAGCAGCTTATCCCACTCTGGGGCCAACGTCCTGACTTTC. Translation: CASSLSHSGANVLTF. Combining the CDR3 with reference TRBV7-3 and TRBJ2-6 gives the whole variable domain GAGVSQTPSNKVTEKGKYVELRCDPISGHTALYWYRQSLGQGPEFLIYFQGTGAADDSGLPNDRFFAVRPEGSVSTLKIQRTERGDSAVYLCASSLSHSGANVLTFGAGSRLTVL.

The CDR3 protein is CASRGRAGQPQHF. DNA of the CDR3: TGTGCCAGCAGGGGGAGGGCCGGGCAGCCCCAGCATTTT. This chain joins TRBV25-1 and TRBJ1-5; the D is unclear. Germline-derived CDR1 and CDR2 are MGHDK and SYGVNS. This CDR3 is built from 13 residues. V was shortened by 6 bases and J by 7 bases, with 13 bases between the two germline ends.

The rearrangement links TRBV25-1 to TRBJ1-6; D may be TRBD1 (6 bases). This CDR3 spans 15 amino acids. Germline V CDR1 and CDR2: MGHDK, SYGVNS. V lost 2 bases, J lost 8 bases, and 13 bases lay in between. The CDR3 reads CASSETGTWDSPLHF. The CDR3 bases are TGTGCCAGCAGTGAAACCGGGACATGGGATTCACCCCTCCACTTT.

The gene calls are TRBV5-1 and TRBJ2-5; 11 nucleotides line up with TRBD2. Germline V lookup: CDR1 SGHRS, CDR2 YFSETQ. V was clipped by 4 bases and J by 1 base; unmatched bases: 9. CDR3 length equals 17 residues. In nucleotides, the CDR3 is TGCGCCAGCAGCCCCGGACTAGCGGGCGACCTCCAAGAGACCCAGTACTTC. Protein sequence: CASSPGLAGDLQETQYF.

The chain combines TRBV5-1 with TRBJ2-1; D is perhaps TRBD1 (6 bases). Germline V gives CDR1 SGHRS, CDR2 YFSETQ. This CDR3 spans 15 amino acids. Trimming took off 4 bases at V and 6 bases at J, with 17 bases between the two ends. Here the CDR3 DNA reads TGCGCCAGCAGCCCGAAAAACAGGGTACGCAATGAGCAGTTCTTC. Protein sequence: CASSPKNRVRNEQFF.

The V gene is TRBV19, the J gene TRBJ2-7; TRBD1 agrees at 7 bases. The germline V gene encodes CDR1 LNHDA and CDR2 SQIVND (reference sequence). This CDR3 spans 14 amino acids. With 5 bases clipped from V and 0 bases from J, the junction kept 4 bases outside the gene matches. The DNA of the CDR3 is TGTGCCAGTAGTGCTCGGGACAGCTCCTACGAGCAGTACTTC. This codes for CASSARDSSYEQYF. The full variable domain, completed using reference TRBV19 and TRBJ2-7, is DGGITQSPKYLFRKEGQNVTLSCEQNLNHDAMYWYRQDPGQGLRLIYYSQIVNDFQKGDIAEGYSVSREKKESFPLTVTSAQKNPTAFYLCASSARDSSYEQYFGPGTRLTVT.

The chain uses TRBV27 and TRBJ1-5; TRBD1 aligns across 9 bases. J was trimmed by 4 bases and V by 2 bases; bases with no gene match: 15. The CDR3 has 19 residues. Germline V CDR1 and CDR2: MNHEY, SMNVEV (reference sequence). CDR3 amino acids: CASSLRPGQGGYLNQPQHF. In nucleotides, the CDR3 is TGTGCCAGCAGTTTACGACCGGGACAGGGAGGATACCTTAATCAGCCCCAGCATTTT.

CDR3 loop: CASSLTGLGGNTIYF. CDR3 DNA sequence: TGTGCCAGCAGCTTGACAGGGTTAGGTGGAAACACCATATATTTT. This chain joins TRBV7-6 and TRBJ1-3; 7 bases align to TRBD1. After removal of 3 bases from V and 3 bases from J, the junction contained 5 bases not matched to a gene. The CDR3 runs to 15 residues. The germline CDR1 and CDR2 sequences are SGHVS and FNYEAQ.